What follows is one TCR beta chain and its context. Its antigen remains undetermined. No per-base quality is available; no much larger clone lies one base away. Library prep was done by the immunoSEQ multiplex PCR assay. Held by TCRdb, this immuneACCESS table contains in-frame sequences only and omits some clones. Under half of the omission traces to an unresolved V gene where checked; the cause of the rest is unknown. This sample lists approximately 77,000 clones; around 94% were detected once. About 0.4% of the sample is held by the ten biggest clonotypes. The data stem from a study of technical replicates of blood from a few donors (dated 2017 in TCRdb). The germline V end is reduced by 4 bases and the J end by 6 bases; junction bases left unmatched: 5. CDR1 and CDR2, looked up from the germline V gene, are SGHTA and FQGTGA. CDR3 length: 16 amino acids, cysteine to phenylalanine. Only the CDR3 region is kept as DNA, spanning 48 bases read in frame from base 1.

The source of this sequence is a human donor in good health. Sequencing was carried out using T cells isolated from PBMCs. The rearrangement joined TRBV7-3 to TRBJ2-1, with 14 central nucleotides matching TRBD2. The sequence in DNA is TGTGCCAGCAGCTACTCGACTAGCGGGAGGGGCAATGAGCAGTTCTTC. Translated, it reads CASSYSTSGRGNEQFF.